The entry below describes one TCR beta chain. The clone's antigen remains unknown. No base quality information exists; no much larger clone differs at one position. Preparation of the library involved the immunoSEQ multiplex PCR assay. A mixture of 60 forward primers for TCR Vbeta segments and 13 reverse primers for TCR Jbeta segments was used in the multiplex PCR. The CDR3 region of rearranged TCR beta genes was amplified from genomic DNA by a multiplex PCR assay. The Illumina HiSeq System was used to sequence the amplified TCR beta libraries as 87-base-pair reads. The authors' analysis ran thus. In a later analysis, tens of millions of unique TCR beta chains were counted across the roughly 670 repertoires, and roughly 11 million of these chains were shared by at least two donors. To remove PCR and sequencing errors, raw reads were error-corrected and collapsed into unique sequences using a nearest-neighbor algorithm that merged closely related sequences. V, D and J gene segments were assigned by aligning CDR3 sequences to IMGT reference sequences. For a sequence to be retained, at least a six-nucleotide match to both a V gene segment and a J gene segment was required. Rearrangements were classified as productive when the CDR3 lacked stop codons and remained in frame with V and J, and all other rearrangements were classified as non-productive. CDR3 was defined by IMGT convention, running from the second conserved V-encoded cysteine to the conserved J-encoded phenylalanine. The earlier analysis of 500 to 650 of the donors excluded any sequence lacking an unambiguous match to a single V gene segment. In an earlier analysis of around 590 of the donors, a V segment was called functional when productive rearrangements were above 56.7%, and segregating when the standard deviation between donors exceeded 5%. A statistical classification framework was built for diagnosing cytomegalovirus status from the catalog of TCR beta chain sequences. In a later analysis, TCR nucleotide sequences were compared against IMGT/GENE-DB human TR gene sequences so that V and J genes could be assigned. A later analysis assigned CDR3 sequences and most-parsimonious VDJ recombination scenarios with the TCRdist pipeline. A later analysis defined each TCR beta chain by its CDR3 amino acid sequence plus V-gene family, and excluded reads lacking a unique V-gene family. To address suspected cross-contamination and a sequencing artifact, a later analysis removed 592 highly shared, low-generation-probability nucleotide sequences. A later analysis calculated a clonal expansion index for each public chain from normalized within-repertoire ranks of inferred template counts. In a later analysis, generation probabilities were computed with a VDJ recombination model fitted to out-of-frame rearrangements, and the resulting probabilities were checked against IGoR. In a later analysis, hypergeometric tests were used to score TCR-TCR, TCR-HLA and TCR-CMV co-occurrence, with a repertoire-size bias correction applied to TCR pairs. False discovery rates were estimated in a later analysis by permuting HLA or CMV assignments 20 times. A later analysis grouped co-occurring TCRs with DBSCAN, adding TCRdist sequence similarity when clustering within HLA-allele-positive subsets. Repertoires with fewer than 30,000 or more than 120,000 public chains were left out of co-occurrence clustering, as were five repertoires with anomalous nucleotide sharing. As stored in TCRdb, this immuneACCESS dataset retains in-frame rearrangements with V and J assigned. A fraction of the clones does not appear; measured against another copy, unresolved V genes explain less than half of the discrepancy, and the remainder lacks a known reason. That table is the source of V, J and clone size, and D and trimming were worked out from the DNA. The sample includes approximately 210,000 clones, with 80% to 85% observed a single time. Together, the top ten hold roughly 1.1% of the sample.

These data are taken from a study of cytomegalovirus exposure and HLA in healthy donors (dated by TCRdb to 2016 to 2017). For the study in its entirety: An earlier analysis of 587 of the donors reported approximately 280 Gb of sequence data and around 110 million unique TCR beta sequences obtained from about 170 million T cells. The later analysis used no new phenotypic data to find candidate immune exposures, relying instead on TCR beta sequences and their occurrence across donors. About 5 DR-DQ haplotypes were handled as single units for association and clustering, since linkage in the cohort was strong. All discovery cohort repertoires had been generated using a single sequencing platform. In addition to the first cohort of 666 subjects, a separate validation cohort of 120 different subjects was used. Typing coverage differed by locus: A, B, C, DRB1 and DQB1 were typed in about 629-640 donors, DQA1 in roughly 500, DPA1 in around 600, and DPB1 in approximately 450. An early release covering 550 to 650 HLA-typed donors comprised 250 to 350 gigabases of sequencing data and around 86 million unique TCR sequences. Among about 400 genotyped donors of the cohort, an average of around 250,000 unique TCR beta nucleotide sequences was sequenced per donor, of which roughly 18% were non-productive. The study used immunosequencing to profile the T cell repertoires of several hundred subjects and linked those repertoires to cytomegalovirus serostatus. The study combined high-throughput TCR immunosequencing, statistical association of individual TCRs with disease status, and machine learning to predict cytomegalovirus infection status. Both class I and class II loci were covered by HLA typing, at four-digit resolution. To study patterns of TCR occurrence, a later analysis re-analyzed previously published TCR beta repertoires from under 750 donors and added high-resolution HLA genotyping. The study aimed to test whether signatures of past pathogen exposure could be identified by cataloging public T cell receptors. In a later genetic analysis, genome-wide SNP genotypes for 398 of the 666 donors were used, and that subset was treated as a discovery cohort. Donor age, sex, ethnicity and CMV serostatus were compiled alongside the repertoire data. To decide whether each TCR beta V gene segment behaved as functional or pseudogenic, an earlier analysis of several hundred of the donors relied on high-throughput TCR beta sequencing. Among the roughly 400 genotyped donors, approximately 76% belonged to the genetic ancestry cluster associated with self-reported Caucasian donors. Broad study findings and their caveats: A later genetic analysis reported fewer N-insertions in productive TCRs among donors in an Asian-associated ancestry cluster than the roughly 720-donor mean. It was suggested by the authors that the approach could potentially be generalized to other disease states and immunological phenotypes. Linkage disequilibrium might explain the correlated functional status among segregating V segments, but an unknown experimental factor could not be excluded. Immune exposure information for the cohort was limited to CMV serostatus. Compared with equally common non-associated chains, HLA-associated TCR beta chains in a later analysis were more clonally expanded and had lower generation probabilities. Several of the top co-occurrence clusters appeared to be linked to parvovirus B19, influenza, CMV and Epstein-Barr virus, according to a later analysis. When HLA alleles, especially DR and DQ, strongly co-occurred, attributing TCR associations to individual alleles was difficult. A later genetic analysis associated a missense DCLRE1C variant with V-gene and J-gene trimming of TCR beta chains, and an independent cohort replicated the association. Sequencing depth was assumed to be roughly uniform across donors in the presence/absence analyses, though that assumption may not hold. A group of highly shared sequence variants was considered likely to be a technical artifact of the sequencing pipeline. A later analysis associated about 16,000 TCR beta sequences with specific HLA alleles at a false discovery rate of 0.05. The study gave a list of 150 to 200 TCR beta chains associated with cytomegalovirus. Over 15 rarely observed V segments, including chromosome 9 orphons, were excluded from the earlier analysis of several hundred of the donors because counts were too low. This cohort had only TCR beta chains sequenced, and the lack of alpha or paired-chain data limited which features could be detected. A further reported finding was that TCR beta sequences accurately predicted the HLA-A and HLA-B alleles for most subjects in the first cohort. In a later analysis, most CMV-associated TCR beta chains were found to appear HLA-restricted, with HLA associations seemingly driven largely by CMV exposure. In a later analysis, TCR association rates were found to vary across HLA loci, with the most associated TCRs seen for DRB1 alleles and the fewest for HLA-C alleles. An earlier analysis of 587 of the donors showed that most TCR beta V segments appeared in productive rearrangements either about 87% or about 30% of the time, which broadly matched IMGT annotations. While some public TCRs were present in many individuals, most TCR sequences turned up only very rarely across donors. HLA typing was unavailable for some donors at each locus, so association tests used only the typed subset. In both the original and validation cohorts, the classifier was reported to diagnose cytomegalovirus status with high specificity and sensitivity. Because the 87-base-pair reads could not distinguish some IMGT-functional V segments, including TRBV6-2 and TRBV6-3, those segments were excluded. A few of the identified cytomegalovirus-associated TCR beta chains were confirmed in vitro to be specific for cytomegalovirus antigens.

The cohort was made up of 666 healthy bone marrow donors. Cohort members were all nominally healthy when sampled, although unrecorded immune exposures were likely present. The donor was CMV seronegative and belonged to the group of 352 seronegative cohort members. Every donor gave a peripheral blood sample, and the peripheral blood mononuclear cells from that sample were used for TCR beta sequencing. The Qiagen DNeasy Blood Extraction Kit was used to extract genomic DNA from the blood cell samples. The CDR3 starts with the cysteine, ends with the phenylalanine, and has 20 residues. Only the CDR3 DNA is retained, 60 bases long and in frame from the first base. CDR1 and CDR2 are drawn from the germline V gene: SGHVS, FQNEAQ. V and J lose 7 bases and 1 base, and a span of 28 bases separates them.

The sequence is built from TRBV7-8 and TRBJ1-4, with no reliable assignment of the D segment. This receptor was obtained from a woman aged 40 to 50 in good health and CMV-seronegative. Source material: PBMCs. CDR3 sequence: CASTLQSGYRVSGTNEKLFF. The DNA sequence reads TGTGCCAGCACCCTCCAGAGCGGTTACAGAGTGAGTGGAACTAATGAAAAACTGTTTTTT.